These 19 T cell receptor beta chains were sequenced from one sample in a study of naive and memory T cell subsets. Study outcomes and limitations: Naive repertoires, especially CD8, held a few larger clonotypes, possibly memory cells re-expressing CD45RA.

These receptors are not linked to any known antigen. Two oligonucleotides, mixed equimolar, formed the beta constant-region primer covering TRBC1 and TRBC2. The ligated cDNA underwent four PCR rounds using SP2 and nested alpha and beta constant-region primers. One entry per CDR3 protein, called by TCRdb with MiXCR from the UMI-ligation and nested PCR reads. The sample has under 150,000 distinct CDR3 sequences; about 20% are singletons. Sample: naive CD8+ T cells from blood. These receptors all come from a human donor in good health.

The gene calls are TRBV28 and TRBJ1-1; D is unresolved. The CDR3 consists of 12 residues. V was trimmed by 7 bases and J by 1 base, leaving 7 bases between them. CDR1 and CDR2 (germline): MDHEN, SYDVKM. The CDR3 loop is CASIQRNTEAFF. The DNA for the CDR3 is TGTGCCAGCATCCAAAGGAACACTGAAGCTTTCTTT. Full variable domain (outside the CDR3, taken from reference TRBV28 and TRBJ1-1): DVKVTQSSRYLVKRTGEKVFLECVQDMDHENMFWYRQDPGLGLRLIYFSYDVKMKEKGDIPEGYSVSREKKERFSLILESASTNQTSMYLCASIQRNTEAFFGQGTRLTVV.

This clonotype was observed a handful of times. This chain joins TRBV28 and TRBJ1-1, with D unresolved. Trimming stripped 8 bases from V and 1 base from J, with 11 bases between. Germline V lookup: CDR1 MDHEN, CDR2 SYDVKM. This CDR3 comprises 13 residues. The CDR3 reads CASFQAANTEAFF. The CDR3 DNA reads TGTGCCAGCTTTCAGGCGGCGAACACTGAAGCTTTCTTT.

This clonotype was found a few times. The chain employs TRBV12-3 or TRBV12-4 and TRBJ2-7, with 8 nucleotides matching TRBD1. This CDR3 has 14 residues. Trimming removed 5 bases from V and 5 bases from J; junction bases left unmatched: 8. The CDR3 DNA reads TGTGCCAGCAGTAAGACAGGGGTAGAGAACGAGCAGTACTTC. Translation gives CASSKTGVENEQYF.

In this sample, this clonotype turned up a few times. This chain links TRBV9 with TRBJ1-1; D might be TRBD1 (6 bases). Germline lookup yields CDR1 SGDLS and CDR2 YYNGEE. The germline V and J ends were trimmed by 0 bases and 4 bases, with 10 bases remaining between them. This CDR3 is 14 amino acids long. In DNA form, the CDR3 reads TGTGCCAGCAGCGTAGGAGGCAGGGGCACTGAAGCTTTCTTT. This codes for CASSVGGRGTEAFF. Full variable domain (rest looked up from reference TRBV9 and TRBJ1-1): DSGVTQTPKHLITATGQRVTLRCSPRSGDLSVYWYQQSLDQGLQFLIQYYNGEERAKGNILERFSAQQFPDLHSELNLSSLELGDSALYFCASSVGGRGTEAFFGQGTRLTVV.

The gene calls are TRBV27 and TRBJ2-1; D not resolved. CDR3 length: 11 amino acids. The germline V gene encodes CDR1 MNHEY and CDR2 SMNVEV (reference sequence). V was shortened by 6 bases and J by 6 bases, with 6 bases between the two germline ends. The chain's CDR3 is CASREGNEQFF. CDR3 DNA: TGTGCCAGCAGGGAAGGCAATGAGCAGTTCTTC.

This clonotype was detected once. V gene TRBV27 combines with J gene TRBJ1-2, with TRBD1 as a possible D gene (6 bases). CDR3 size: 16 residues. V shed 5 bases and J shed 2 bases, with 18 bases lying between them. Germline V CDR1 and CDR2: MNHEY, SMNVEV (reference sequence). CDR3 sequence reads: CASSPRTVSLNYGYTF. CDR3 in DNA: TGTGCCAGCAGTCCGAGGACAGTGTCCCTGAACTATGGCTACACCTTC.

This clonotype was found a few times. The rearrangement links TRBV12-3 or TRBV12-4 to TRBJ1-2; no clear D. CDR3 size: 13 residues. Trimming cost V 3 bases and J 8 bases, with 13 bases left between them. CDR3 protein: CASSFGQSMGYTF. CDR3 sequence (DNA): TGTGCCAGCAGTTTTGGTCAGTCGATGGGCTACACCTTC.

This chain joins TRBV27 and TRBJ2-4, with TRBD1 matching 9 bases. The ends lost 4 bases at V and 8 bases at J; junction bases unmatched: 6. Germline CDR1 is MNHEY and CDR2 is SMNVEV (reference sequence). The CDR3 loop spans 14 amino acids. For the CDR3, the DNA is TGTGCCAGCAGTTCCAGACAGGGGGTTGACATTCAGTACTTC. Residues: CASSSRQGVDIQYF.

V gene TRBV27 combines with J gene TRBJ2-5; 7 bases line up with TRBD1. Trimming took 5 bases from V and 4 from J; bases not matched to a gene: 4. Germline V lookup: CDR1 MNHEY, CDR2 SMNVEV (reference sequence). The CDR3 has 13 residues. The CDR3 protein is CASSDRQGETQYF. DNA of the CDR3: TGTGCCAGCAGTGATCGACAGGGAGAGACCCAGTACTTC.

The V call is TRBV12-3 or TRBV12-4, the J call TRBJ2-5; a weak D match, TRBD1 (7 bases). Trimming removed 3 bases from V and 3 bases from J, with 17 bases in between. The CDR3 totals 16 residues. CDR3 amino acids: CASSFETGRWKETQYF. The CDR3 region has the DNA TGTGCCAGCAGTTTCGAGACAGGGAGGTGGAAAGAGACCCAGTACTTC.

The chain uses TRBV27 and TRBJ2-1; D perhaps matches TRBD2 (6 bases). The length of the CDR3 is 14 residues. Germline V CDR1 and CDR2: MNHEY, SMNVEV (reference sequence). With 3 bases removed from V and 8 bases from J, the gap between germline ends came to 14 bases. DNA for the CDR3: TGTGCCAGCAGTTTGCGGGGAGCGGTACATGAGCAGTTCTTC. Its protein product is CASSLRGAVHEQFF.

The chain joins TRBV20-1 to TRBJ1-2; D is possibly TRBD1 (6 bases). Germline V gene data show CDR1 as DFQATT and CDR2 as SNEGSKA (reference sequence). The V gene lost 0 bases and the J gene lost 4 bases, with 15 bases spanning the gap. This CDR3 spans 15 amino acids. The CDR3 nucleotides read TGCAGTGCTAGAGATCCTCTGGCAGGGGTCTATGGCTACACCTTC. Residues: CSARDPLAGVYGYTF.

CDR3 DNA sequence: TGTGCCAGCAGTTACGGTATCACCGGGGAGCTGTTTTTT. Its protein is CASSYGITGELFF. The chain couples TRBV6-2 or TRBV6-3 to TRBJ2-2, with D unresolved. The CDR3 consists of 13 residues. V lost 2 bases, J lost 4 bases, and 5 bases lay in between. The germline gives CDR1 MNHEY, CDR2 SVGEGT.

The J gene is TRBJ1-5, the V gene TRBV6-1, with TRBD1 matching 8 bases. The CDR3 spans 14 residues. CDR1 and CDR2 (germline): MNHNS, SASEGT. The ends lost 2 bases at V and 6 bases at J; junction bases unmatched: 3. CDR3 protein: CASSEQGAVQPQHF. The CDR3 DNA sequence: TGTGCCAGCAGTGAACAGGGGGCCGTTCAGCCCCAGCATTTT.

This chain joins TRBV9 and TRBJ2-5; TRBD1 matches 8 bases. CDR3 length: 16 residues. With 0 bases clipped from V and 1 base from J, the junction kept 5 bases outside the gene matches. Germline CDR1 SGDLS, CDR2 YYNGEE. In nucleotides, the CDR3 is TGTGCCAGCAGCGTAGCCACTGGGACAGGCCAAGAGACCCAGTACTTC. Translating gives CASSVATGTGQETQYF.

This clonotype was picked up a small number of times. The chain has TRBV29-1 and TRBJ2-7; D could derive from TRBD1 or TRBD2 (5 bases each). The CDR3 totals 14 residues. Per the germline V gene, CDR1 is SQVTM and CDR2 is ANQGSEA. With 4 bases removed from V and 3 bases from J, the gap between germline ends came to 16 bases. Here the CDR3 reads CSVVGQGVFYEQYF. DNA for the CDR3: TGCAGCGTTGTGGGCCAGGGAGTCTTCTACGAGCAGTACTTC.

V gene TRBV6-6 combines with J gene TRBJ2-1, with TRBD2 matching 11 bases. The CDR3 loop spans 18 amino acids. Germline CDR1 is MNHNY and CDR2 is SVGAGI (reference sequence). With 1 base clipped from V and 0 bases from J, the junction kept 5 bases outside the gene matches. The CDR3 DNA follows: TGTGCCAGCAGTTACTTACTAGCGGGAGCCAGCTCCTACAATGAGCAGTTCTTC. Translated, it gives CASSYLLAGASSYNEQFF.

The CDR3, as DNA: TGTGCCAGCAGTTTATGGTCTAGCGGGAGGAGACAATCCAATGAGCAGTTCTTC. As protein: CASSLWSSGRRQSNEQFF. The chain recombines TRBV27 with TRBJ2-1, with TRBD2 matching 11 bases. CDR3 length: 18 residues. Germline V gene lookup returns CDR1 MNHEY and CDR2 SMNVEV (reference sequence). Trimming took 1 base from V and 6 from J; bases not matched to a gene: 11.

The chain combines TRBV28 with TRBJ2-7; TRBD2 is a possible D gene (5 bases). V gave up 7 bases and J gave up 3 bases, with 16 bases separating them. The CDR3 extends over 14 amino acids. The germline V gene has CDR1 MDHEN and CDR2 SYDVKM. As DNA, the CDR3 is TGTGCCAGCACCGACAATGGACTGAACTACGAGCAGTACTTC. This gives the protein CASTDNGLNYEQYF.